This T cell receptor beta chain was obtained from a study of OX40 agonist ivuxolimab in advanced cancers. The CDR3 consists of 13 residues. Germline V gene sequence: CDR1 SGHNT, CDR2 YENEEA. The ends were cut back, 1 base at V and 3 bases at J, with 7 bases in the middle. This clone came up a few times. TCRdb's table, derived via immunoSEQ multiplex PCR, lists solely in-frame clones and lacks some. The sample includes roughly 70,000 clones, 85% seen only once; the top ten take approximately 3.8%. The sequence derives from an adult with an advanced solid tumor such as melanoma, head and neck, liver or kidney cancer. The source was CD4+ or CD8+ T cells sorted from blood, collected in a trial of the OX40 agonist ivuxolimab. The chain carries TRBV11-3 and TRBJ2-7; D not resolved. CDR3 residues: CASSLAGSYEQYF. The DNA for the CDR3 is TGTGCCAGCAGCTTAGCCGGTAGCTACGAGCAGTACTTC.